These T cell receptor beta chains were read from a single sample in a study of blood T cells in healthy people across ages. TCRdb itself ran the 5' RACE reads through MiXCR, one entry per CDR3 protein. The table includes roughly 800,000 distinct CDR3 sequences, roughly 25% detected once. These data also formed part of another study, on T cells of mothers and their children.

The sequencing input was blood. These receptors came from a boy younger than 18 in good health. Both conserved end residues are part of each CDR3. A D gene is named only where the DNA matches it firmly. Rows may omit the clone size; those that give it use once, few, many or a size class.

D	V	J	size	DNA	CDR3
.	TRBV5-6	TRBJ2-1	.	TGTGCCAGCAGCTTGTCAGTCCACAATGAGCAGTTCTTC	CASSLSVHNEQFF
TRBD2	TRBV7-3	TRBJ2-1	few	TGTGCCAGCAGCCCGACCGGGACTAGCGGGAAGTCCTACAATGAGCAGTTCTTC	CASSPTGTSGKSYNEQFF
.	TRBV29-1	TRBJ1-2	few	TGCAGCGTTGAAGATGCTCCAAAGCCCTATGGCTACACCTTC	CSVEDAPKPYGYTF
.	TRBV11-2	TRBJ2-5	many	TGTGCCAGCAGCTTATCGGGTGAGGAGGAGACCCAGTACTTC	CASSLSGEEETQYF
.	TRBV7-2	TRBJ2-7	few	TGTGCCAGCAGCATCGGGGGAACTCACTACGAGCAGTACTTC	CASSIGGTHYEQYF
TRBD2	TRBV15	TRBJ2-5	few	TGTGCCACCAGCGGGGGACTAGCGCATCAAGAGACCCAGTACTTC	CATSGGLAHQETQYF
.	TRBV2	TRBJ2-2	.	TGTGCCAGCAGTCAGGACTACGGGGAGCTGTTTTTT	CASSQDYGELFF
TRBD1	TRBV6-1	TRBJ2-7	few	TGTGCCAGCAGTGACTCAGGGACAGCTACCCCCTACGAGCAGTACTTC	CASSDSGTATPYEQYF
.	TRBV4-2	TRBJ2-7	many	TGTGCCAGCAGCCAGGAGGACGGGAGGGGGCTGGGGTACGAGCAGTACTTC	CASSQEDGRGLGYEQYF
TRBD1	TRBV11-2	TRBJ1-1	.	TGTGCCAGCAGCTTAGGCAGGGGGCGGGGGAGGGACACTGAAGCTTTCTTT	CASSLGRGRGRDTEAFF
TRBD1	TRBV11-3	TRBJ2-1	.	TGTGCCAGCCAACGGACAGGGGCCGCTCAGCAGTTCTTC	CASQRTGAAQQFF
.	TRBV7-7	TRBJ2-5	.	TGTGCTAGCAGCCCCACGGGGTTGGGCCAAGAGACCCAGTACTTC	CASSPTGLGQETQYF
.	TRBV10-1	TRBJ2-3	.	TGCGCCAGCAGTGAGGTCGGGTCCCGAGGGTCGCAGTATTTT	CASSEVGSRGSQYF
TRBD1	TRBV12-3/TRBV12-4	TRBJ1-5	.	TGTGCCAGCAGTATACACAGGGGAGCGGGGAAAAATCAGCCCCAGCATTTT	CASSIHRGAGKNQPQHF
.	TRBV11-2	TRBJ1-3	.	TGTGCCAGCCAGGCTGTTGGTGGAAACACCATATATTTT	CASQAVGGNTIYF
.	TRBV29-1	TRBJ1-1	few	TGCAGCGTGAAGGGCCGACTGGGGACTGAAGCTTTCTTT	CSVKGRLGTEAFF